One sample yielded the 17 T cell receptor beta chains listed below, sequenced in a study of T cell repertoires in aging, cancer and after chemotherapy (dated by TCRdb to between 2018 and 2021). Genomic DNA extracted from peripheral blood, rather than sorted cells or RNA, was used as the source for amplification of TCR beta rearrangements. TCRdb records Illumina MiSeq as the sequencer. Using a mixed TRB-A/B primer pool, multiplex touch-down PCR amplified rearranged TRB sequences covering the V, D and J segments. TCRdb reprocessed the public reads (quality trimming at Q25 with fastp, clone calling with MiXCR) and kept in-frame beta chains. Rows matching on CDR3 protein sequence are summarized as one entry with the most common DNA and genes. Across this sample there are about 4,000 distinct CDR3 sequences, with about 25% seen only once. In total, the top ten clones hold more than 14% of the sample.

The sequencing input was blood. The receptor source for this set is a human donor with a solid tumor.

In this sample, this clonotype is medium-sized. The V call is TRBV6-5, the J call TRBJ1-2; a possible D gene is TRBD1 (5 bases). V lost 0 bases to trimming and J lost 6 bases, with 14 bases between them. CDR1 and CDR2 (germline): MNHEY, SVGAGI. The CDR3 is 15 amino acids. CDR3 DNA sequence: TGTGCCAGCAGTTACTCGATGTCGGGGGTCAATGGCTACACCTTC. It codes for CASSYSMSGVNGYTF.

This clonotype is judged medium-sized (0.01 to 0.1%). The CDR3 protein is CASSLAGRQEYNEQFF. The CDR3 DNA follows: TGTGCCAGCAGCTTGGCCGGCCGACAGGAGTACAATGAGCAGTTCTTC. V gene TRBV5-4 combines with J gene TRBJ2-1, with a possible D match to TRBD1 (6 bases). V was shortened by 0 bases and J by 4 bases, with 14 bases between the two germline ends. Germline values: CDR1 SGHNT, CDR2 YYREEE (reference sequence). The CDR3 totals 16 residues.

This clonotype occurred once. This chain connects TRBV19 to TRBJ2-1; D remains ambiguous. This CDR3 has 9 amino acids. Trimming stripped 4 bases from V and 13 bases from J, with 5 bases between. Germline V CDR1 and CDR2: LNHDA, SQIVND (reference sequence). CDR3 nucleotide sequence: TGTGCCAGTAGTAAGGGACAGTTCTTC. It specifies CASSKGQFF. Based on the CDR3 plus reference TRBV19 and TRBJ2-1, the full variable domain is DGGITQSPKYLFRKEGQNVTLSCEQNLNHDAMYWYRQDPGQGLRLIYYSQIVNDFQKGDIAEGYSVSREKKESFPLTVTSAQKNPTAFYLCASSKGQFFGPGTRLTVL.

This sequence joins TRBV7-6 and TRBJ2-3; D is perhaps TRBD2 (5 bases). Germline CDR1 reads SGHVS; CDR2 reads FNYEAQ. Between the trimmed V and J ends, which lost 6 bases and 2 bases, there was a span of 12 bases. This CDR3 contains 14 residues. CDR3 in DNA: TGTGCCAGCAGTTACGAGGGTGACACAGATACGCAGTATTTT. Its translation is CASSYEGDTDTQYF.

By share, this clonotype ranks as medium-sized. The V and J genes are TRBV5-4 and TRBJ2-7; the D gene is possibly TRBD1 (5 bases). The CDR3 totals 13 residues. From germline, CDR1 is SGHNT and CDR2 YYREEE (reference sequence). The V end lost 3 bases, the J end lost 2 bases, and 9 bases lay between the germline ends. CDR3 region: CASSWTPTYEQYF. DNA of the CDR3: TGTGCCAGCAGCTGGACACCGACCTACGAGCAGTACTTC.

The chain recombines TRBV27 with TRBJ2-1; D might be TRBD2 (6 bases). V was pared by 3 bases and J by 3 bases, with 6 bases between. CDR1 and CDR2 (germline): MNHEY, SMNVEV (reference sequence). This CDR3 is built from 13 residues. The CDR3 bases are TGTGCCAGCAGTTTGGACTACTACAATGAGCAGTTCTTC. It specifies CASSLDYYNEQFF.

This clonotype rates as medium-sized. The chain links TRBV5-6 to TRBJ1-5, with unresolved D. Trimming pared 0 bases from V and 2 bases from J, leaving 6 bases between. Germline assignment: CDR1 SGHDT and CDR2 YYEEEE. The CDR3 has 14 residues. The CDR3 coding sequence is TGTGCCAGCAGCTTGGGAGCAGGCAATCAGCCCCAGCATTTT. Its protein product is CASSLGAGNQPQHF.

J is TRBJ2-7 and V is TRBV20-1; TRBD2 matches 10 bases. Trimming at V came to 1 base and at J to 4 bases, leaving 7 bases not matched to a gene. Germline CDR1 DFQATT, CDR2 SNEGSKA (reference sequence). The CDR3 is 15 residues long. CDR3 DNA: TGCAGTGCTAGAGTCCCCGGACTAGCGGAATACGAGCAGTACTTC. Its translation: CSARVPGLAEYEQYF.

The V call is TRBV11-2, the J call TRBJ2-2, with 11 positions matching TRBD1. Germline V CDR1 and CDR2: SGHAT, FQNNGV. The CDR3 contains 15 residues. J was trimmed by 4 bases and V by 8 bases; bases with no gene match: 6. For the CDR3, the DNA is TGTGCCAGCTTGCGGACAGGGGGCATCACCGGGGAGCTGTTTTTT. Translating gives CASLRTGGITGELFF.

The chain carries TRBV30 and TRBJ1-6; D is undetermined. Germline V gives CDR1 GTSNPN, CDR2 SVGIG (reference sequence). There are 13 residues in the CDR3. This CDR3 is CALELVFNSPLHF. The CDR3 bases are TGTGCTTTGGAGTTAGTTTTTAACTCACCCCTCCACTTT.

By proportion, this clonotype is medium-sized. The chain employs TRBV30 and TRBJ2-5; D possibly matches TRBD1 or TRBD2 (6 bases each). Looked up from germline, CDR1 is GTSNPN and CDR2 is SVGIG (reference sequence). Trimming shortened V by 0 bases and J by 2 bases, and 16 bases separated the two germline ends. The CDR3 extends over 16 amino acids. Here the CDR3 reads CAWSVGSGGGQETQYF. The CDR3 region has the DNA TGTGCCTGGAGTGTAGGTTCCGGGGGCGGTCAAGAGACCCAGTACTTC.

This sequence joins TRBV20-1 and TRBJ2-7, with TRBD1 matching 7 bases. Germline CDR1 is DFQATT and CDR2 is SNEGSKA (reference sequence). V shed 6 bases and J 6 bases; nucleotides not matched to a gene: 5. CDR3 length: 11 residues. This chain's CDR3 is CSARDRREQYF. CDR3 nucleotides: TGCAGTGCCAGGGACAGACGCGAGCAGTACTTC.

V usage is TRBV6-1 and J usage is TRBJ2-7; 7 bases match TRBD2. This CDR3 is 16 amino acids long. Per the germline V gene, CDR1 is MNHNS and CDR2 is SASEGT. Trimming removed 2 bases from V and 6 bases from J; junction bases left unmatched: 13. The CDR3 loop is CASSEWGDYPYIEQYF. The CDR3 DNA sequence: TGTGCCAGCAGTGAATGGGGGGACTATCCTTATATCGAGCAGTACTTC.

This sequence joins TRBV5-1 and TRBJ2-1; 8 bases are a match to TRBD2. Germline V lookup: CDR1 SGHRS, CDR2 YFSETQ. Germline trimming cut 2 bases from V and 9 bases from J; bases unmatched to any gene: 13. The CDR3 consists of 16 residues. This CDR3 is CASSLTSGTVSVEQFF. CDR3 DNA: TGCGCCAGCAGCTTAACTAGCGGAACAGTATCGGTTGAGCAGTTCTTC.

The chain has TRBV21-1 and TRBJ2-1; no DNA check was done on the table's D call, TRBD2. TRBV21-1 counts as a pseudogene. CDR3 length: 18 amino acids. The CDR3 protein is CASSIRSERERVFNEQFF. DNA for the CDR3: TGTGCCAGCAGCATACGTAGCGAGCGGGAGAGGGTTTTTAATGAGCAGTTCTTC.

The CDR3 nucleotides read TGCGCCAGCAGCTTGATCACTTATGGGACAGATACGCAGTATTTT. Its protein is CASSLITYGTDTQYF. This sequence joins TRBV5-1 and TRBJ2-3; no reliable D call. The CDR3 has 15 residues. From germline, CDR1 is SGHRS and CDR2 YFSETQ. V shed 1 base and J shed 3 bases, with 12 bases lying between them. The entire variable domain, with the rest obtained from reference TRBV5-1 and TRBJ2-3, is as follows: KAGVTQTPRYLIKTRGQQVTLSCSPISGHRSVSWYQQTPGQGLQFLFEYFSETQRNKGNFPGRFSGRQFSNSRSEMNVSTLELGDSALYLCASSLITYGTDTQYFGPGTRLTVL.

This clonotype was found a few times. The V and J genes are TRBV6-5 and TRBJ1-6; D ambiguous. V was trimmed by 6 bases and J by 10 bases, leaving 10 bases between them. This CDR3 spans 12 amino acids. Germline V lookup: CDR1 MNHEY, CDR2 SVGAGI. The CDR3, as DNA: TGTGCCAGCAGCCGGCGAAGATCACCCCTCCACTTT. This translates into CASSRRRSPLHF.